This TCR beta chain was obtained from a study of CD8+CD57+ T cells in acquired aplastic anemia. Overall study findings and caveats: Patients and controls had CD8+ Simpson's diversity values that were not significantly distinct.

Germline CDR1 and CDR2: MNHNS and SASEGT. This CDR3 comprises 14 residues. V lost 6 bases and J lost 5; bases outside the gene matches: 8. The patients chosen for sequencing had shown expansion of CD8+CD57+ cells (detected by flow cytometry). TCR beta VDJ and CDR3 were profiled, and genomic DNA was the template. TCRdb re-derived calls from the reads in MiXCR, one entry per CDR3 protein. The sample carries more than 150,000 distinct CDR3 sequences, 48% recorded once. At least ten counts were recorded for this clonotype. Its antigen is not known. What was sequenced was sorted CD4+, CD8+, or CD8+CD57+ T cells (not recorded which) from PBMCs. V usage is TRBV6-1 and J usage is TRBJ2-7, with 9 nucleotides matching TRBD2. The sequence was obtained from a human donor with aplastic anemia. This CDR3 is CASSQLAGLNEQYF. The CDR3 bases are TGTGCCAGCAGCCAACTAGCGGGTCTAAACGAGCAGTACTTC.